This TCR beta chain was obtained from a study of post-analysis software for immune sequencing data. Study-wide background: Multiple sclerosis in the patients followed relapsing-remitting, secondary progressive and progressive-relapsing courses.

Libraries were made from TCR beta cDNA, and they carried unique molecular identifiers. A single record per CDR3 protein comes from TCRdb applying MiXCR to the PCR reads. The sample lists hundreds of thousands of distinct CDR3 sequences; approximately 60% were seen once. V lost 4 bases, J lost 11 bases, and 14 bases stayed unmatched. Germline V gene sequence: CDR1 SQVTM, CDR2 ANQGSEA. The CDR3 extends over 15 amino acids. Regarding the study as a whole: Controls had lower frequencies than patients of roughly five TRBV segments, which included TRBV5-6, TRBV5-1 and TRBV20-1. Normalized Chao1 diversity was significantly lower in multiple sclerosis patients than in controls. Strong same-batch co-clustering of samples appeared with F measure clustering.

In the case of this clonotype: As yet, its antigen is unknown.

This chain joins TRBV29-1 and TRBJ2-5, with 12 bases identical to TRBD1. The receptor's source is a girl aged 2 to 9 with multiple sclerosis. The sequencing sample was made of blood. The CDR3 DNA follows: TGCAGCGTTGTCTTACCGGGACAGGGGGCAAGGGAGCAGTACTTC. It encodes CSVVLPGQGAREQYF.